One and the same sample provided the 10 T cell receptor beta chains below, sequenced in a study of blood T cell repertoires in COVID-19. Profiling relied on immunoSEQ multiplex PCR, and the TCRdb table lists in-frame clones only, not all of them. The sample consists of 350,000 to 500,000 clones, roughly 90% of them appearing once. The sequenced sample consisted of peripheral blood. The receptors were sampled from a man aged 18 to 29 with COVID-19, enrolled during active disease.

CDR3 residues: CASSSLPRDSPLHF. The CDR3 coding sequence is TGTGCCAGCAGCTCCCTCCCCCGGGATTCACCCCTCCACTTT. This chain links TRBV5-6 with TRBJ1-6; D gene uncertain. The CDR3 is made up of 14 amino acids. CDR1 is SGHDT and CDR2 is YYEEEE in the germline V gene. Trimming removed 3 bases at V and 8 bases at J, with 12 bases between.

This clone has ten or more counts. V is TRBV14 and J is TRBJ2-2; D unclear. The CDR3 consists of 16 residues. The germline V gene has CDR1 SGHDN and CDR2 FVKESK. V was cut by 4 bases and J by 2 bases, with 14 bases left in between. This CDR3 is CASSPVRSKNTGELFF. In DNA form, the CDR3 reads TGTGCCAGCAGCCCCGTTCGGAGCAAAAACACCGGGGAGCTGTTTTTT. Complete variable domain (other parts from reference TRBV14 and TRBJ2-2): EAGVTQFPSHSVIEKGQTVTLRCDPISGHDNLYWYRRVMGKEIKFLLHFVKESKQDESGMPNNRFLAERTGGTYSTLKVQPAELEDSGVYFCASSPVRSKNTGELFFGEGSRLTVL.

The V call is TRBV5-1, the J call TRBJ1-1, with a tentative D call TRBD1 (6 bases). Trimming stripped 4 bases from V and 4 bases from J, with 14 bases between. The CDR3 contains 14 residues. Germline V gene sequence: CDR1 SGHRS, CDR2 YFSETQ. The CDR3 sequence is CASSPPDSTTEAFF. CDR3 nucleotides: TGCGCCAGCAGCCCGCCGGACAGTACCACTGAAGCTTTCTTT.

The chain combines TRBV2 with TRBJ1-4, with TRBD1 matching over 9 bases. J gave up 7 bases and V 5 bases, and 14 bases lay outside the gene matches. The germline gives CDR1 SNHLY, CDR2 FYNNEI. CDR3 length equals 17 residues. The CDR3 DNA follows: TGTGCCAGCAGTAGAGAACGTACAGGGGGCGCCGGTGAAAAACTGTTTTTT. It codes for CASSRERTGGAGEKLFF. The full variable domain, with the rest looked up from reference TRBV2 and TRBJ1-4, is EPEVTQTPSHQVTQMGQEVILRCVPISNHLYFYWYRQILGQKVEFLVSFYNNEISEKSEIFDDQFSVERPDGSNFTLKIRSTKLEDSAMYFCASSRERTGGAGEKLFFGSGTQLSVL.

The CDR3 spells CASSVSAGAAFF. The DNA for the CDR3 is TGTGCCAGCAGCGTTTCAGCGGGGGCAGCTTTCTTT. V is TRBV9 and J is TRBJ1-1, with D tentatively TRBD1 (6 bases). CDR3 length: 12 residues. Germline V lookup: CDR1 SGDLS, CDR2 YYNGEE. Trimming took off 2 bases at V and 10 bases at J, with 12 bases between the two ends.

The rearrangement links TRBV19 to TRBJ2-7, with D perhaps matching TRBD1 (6 bases). This CDR3 is 15 amino acids long. Germline V gives CDR1 LNHDA, CDR2 SQIVND (reference sequence). With 2 bases removed from V and 1 base from J, the gap between germline ends came to 12 bases. DNA for the CDR3: TGTGCCAGTAGTATAAAATCAGGGGTTTCCTACGAGCAGTACTTC. Translated, it gives CASSIKSGVSYEQYF.

The V and J genes are TRBV27 and TRBJ2-7, with 9 bases identical to TRBD1. CDR3 length equals 15 residues. The V and J ends lost 3 bases and 1 base, in that order; junction bases with no gene match: 4. Germline V gene data show CDR1 as MNHEY and CDR2 as SMNVEV (reference sequence). The CDR3 DNA follows: TGTGCCAGCAGTTTCACCGGACAGGGGTCCTACGAGCAGTACTTC. This sequence encodes CASSFTGQGSYEQYF.

The V gene is TRBV4-1, the J gene TRBJ2-2; D perhaps matches TRBD1 (6 bases). V gave up 1 base and J gave up 0 bases, with 12 bases separating them. This CDR3 is built from 17 residues. Germline V CDR1 and CDR2: MGHRA, YSYEKL. The CDR3 sequence is CASSQVPGATNTGELFF. In DNA form, the CDR3 reads TGCGCCAGCAGCCAAGTGCCAGGGGCGACGAACACCGGGGAGCTGTTTTTT.

V is TRBV7-2 and J is TRBJ2-5; D might be TRBD2 (5 bases). From germline, CDR1 is SGHTA and CDR2 FQGNSA. The CDR3 runs 14 residues. V gave up 0 bases and J gave up 5 bases, with 10 bases separating them. This chain's CDR3 is CASSLARAAETQYF. The DNA of the CDR3 is TGTGCCAGCAGCTTAGCGAGGGCCGCTGAGACCCAGTACTTC.

The genes are TRBV5-3 and TRBJ2-5; 7 nucleotides align to TRBD1. TRBV5-3 is classed as an ORF, of uncertain function. The CDR3 is 15 residues long. The ends lost 5 bases at V and 1 base at J; junction bases unmatched: 8. The CDR3 spells CARRLPDRPQETQYF. For the CDR3, the DNA is TGTGCCAGAAGATTACCGGACAGGCCCCAAGAGACCCAGTACTTC.